This TCR beta chain was captured in a study of technical replicates of blood from several donors. Profiled with immunoSEQ multiplex PCR; TCRdb holds only in-frame clones, not every one. The sample yields around 70,000 clones, about 96% seen once. Trimming at V came to 4 bases and at J to 6 bases, leaving 6 bases not matched to a gene. Germline V gene data show CDR1 as MGHRA and CDR2 as YSYEKL. The CDR3 length is 15 residues. This sequence was found in a human donor in good health. This chain uses TRBV4-1 with TRBJ2-2, with 9 bases matching TRBD1. Material for sequencing was T cells isolated from PBMCs. The CDR3, as DNA: TGCGCCAGCAGCCGGGGACAGGGTTCGTCCGGGGAGCTGTTTTTT. Protein product: CASSRGQGSSGELFF.